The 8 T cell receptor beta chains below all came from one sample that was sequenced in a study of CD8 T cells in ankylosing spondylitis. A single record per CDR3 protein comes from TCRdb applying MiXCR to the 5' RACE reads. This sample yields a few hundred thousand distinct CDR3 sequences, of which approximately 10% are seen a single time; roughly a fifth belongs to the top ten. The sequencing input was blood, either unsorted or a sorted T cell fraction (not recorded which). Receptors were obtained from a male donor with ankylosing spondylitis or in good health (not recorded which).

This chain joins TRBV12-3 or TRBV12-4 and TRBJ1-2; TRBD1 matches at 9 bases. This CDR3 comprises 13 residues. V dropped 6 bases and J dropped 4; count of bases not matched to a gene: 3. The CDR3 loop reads CASSIQGAYGYTF. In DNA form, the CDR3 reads TGTGCCAGCAGCATACAGGGGGCCTATGGCTACACCTTC.

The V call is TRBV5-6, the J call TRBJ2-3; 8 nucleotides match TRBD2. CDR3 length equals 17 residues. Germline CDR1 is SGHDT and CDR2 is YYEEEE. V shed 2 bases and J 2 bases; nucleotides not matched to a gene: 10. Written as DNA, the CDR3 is TGTGCCAGCAGCTTCCGTGTCGGGGGGGCTCTCACAGATACGCAGTATTTT. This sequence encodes CASSFRVGGALTDTQYF.

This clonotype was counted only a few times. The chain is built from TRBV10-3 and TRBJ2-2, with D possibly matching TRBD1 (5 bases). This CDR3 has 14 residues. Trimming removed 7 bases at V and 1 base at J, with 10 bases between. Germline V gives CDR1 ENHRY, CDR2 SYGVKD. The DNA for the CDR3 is TGTGCCATCAAGACAGACATGAACACCGGGGAGCTGTTTTTT. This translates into CAIKTDMNTGELFF.

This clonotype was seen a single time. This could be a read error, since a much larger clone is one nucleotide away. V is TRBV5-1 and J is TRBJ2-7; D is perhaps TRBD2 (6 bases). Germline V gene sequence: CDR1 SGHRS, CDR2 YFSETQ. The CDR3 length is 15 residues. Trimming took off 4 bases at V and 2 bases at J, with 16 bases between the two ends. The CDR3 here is CASSPMRDDTYEQYF. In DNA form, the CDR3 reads TGCGCCAGCAGCCCCATGCGGGACGACACCTACGAGCAGTACTTC.

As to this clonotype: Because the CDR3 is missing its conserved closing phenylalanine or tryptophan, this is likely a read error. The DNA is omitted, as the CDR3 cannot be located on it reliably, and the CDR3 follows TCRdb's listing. Here the CDR3 reads CASSESSRERRMV. The J gene is TRBJ1-2, the V gene TRBV6-1. The CDR3 is 13 amino acids in total, end residues counted. Germline V gives CDR1 MNHNS, CDR2 SASEGT.

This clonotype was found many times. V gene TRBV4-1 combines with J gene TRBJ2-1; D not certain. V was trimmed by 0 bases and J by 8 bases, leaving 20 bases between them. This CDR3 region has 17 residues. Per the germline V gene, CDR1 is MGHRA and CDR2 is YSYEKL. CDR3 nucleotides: TGCGCCAGCAGCCAAGAGAGGACCTTAAGGACGTTCGATGAGCAGTTCTTC. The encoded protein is CASSQERTLRTFDEQFF.

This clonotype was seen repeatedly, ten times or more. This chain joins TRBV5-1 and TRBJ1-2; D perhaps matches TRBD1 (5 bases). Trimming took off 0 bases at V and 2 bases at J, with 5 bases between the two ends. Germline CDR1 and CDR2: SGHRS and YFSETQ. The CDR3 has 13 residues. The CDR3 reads CASSLGGNYGYTF. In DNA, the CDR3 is TGCGCCAGCAGCTTGGGGGGCAACTATGGCTACACCTTC. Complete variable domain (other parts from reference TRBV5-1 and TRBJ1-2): KAGVTQTPRYLIKTRGQQVTLSCSPISGHRSVSWYQQTPGQGLQFLFEYFSETQRNKGNFPGRFSGRQFSNSRSEMNVSTLELGDSALYLCASSLGGNYGYTFGSGTRLTVV.

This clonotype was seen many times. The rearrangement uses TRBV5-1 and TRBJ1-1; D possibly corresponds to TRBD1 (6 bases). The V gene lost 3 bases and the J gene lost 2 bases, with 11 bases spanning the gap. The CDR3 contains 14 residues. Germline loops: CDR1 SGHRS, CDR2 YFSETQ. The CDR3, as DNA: TGCGCCAGCAGCTCGTTGGGGGCTAACACTGAAGCTTTCTTT. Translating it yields CASSSLGANTEAFF.